The present T cell receptor (beta chain) was sequenced within a study of fetal regulatory T cell absence and autoimmunity. As for the study in general: IPEX patients had exocrine pancreas autoimmunity without clinical diabetes. Findings and caveats of the study: Pancreas TCRs were oligoclonally enriched versus cord blood, some clones over 95-fold. In IPEX, the enrichment was taken to support antigen-driven autoimmunity before birth.

As for this clone: Its antigen is unidentified.

Sequencing was at survey level. Sequenced by immunoSEQ multiplex PCR; TCRdb stores in-frame clones only, minus some. Here the sample spans about 95,000 clones, about two thirds being singletons. CDR1 and CDR2 from the germline V gene are MRHNA and SNTAGT. The CDR3 totals 11 residues. V was cut by 2 bases and J by 5 bases, with 3 bases left in between. Sequencing input: pancreas tissue. The receptor was derived from a male donor with IPEX syndrome. This rearrangement joins TRBV6-4 to TRBJ2-5, with unresolved D. The CDR3 DNA reads TGTGCCAGCAGTGACAGGGAGACCCAGTACTTC. Protein: CASSDRETQYF.